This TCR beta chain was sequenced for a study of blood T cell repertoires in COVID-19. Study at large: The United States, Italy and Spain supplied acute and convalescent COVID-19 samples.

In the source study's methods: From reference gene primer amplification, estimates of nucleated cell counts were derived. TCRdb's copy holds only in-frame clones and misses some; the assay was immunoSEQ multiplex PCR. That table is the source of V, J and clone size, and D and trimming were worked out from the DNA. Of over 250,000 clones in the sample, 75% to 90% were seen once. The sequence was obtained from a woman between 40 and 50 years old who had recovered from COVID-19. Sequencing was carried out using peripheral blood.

CDR3 residues: CSVSTGDEQYF. CDR3 nucleotides: TGCAGCGTGTCCACAGGGGACGAGCAGTACTTC. The chain links TRBV29-1 to TRBJ2-7; 7 nucleotides agree with TRBD1. CDR3 length: 11 residues. The junction had 4 bases not matched to a gene; V was cut back by 6 bases and J by 5 bases. CDR1 and CDR2 from the germline V gene are SQVTM and ANQGSEA.